The clone carrying this T cell receptor (beta chain) has a count of ten or more. This sample is drawn from a study of regulatory T cells in long-lasting Graves disease. This CDR3 comprises 17 residues. Trimming took 5 bases from V and 2 from J, leaving 21 bases between them. Germline V gene lookup returns CDR1 SGHVS and CDR2 FQNEAQ. Both iRepertoire HTBI primers and Arm-PCR of CDR3 regions were used to build the TCR beta libraries. A single record per CDR3 protein comes from TCRdb applying MiXCR to the multiplex PCR reads. The table records 350,000 to 500,000 distinct CDR3 sequences, roughly 23% of them present only once. The sample's time point: persistent/refractory GD, antithyroid drugs over 5 years with positive TRAb. RNA isolated from PBMCs was used to make the TCR library.

The sequencing used peripheral blood mononuclear cells (PBMCs), collected when the disease was refractory, from a patient treated with antithyroid drugs. The sequence was obtained from a female donor with Graves disease. The chain uses TRBV7-8 and TRBJ2-5; D is undetermined. The CDR3 reads CASSIRHGVGKQETQYF. The CDR3 coding sequence is TGTGCCAGCAGCATAAGACACGGCGTGGGAAAACAAGAGACCCAGTACTTC.